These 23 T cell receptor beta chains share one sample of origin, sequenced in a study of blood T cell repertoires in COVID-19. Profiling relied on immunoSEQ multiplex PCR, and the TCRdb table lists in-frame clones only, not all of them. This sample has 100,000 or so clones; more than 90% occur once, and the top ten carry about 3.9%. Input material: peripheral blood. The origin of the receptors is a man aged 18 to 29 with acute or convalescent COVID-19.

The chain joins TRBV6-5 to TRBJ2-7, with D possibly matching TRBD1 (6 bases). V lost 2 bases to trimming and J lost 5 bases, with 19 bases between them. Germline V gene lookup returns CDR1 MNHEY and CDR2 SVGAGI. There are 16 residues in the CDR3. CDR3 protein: CASSYRAGKGVHEQYF. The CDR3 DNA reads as TGTGCCAGCAGTTACAGAGCAGGCAAGGGGGTCCACGAGCAGTACTTC.

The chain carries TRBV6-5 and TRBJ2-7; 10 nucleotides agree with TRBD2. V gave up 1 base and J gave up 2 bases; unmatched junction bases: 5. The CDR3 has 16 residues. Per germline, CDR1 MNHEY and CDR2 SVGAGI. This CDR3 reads CASSYWASGSPYEQYF. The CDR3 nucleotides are TGTGCCAGCAGTTACTGGGCTAGCGGGAGCCCCTACGAGCAGTACTTC.

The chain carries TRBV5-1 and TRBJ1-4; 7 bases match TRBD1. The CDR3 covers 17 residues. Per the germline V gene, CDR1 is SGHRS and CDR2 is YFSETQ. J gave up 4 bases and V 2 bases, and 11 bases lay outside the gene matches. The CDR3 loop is CASSFAQGGEGNEKLFF. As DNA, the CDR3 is TGCGCCAGCAGCTTCGCCCAAGGGGGCGAAGGTAATGAAAAACTGTTTTTT.

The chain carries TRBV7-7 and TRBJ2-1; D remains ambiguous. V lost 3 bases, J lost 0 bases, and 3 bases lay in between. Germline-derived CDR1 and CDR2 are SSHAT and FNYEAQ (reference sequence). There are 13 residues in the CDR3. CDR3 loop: CASSLSSYNEQFF. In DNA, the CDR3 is TGTGCCAGCAGCTTGAGCTCCTACAATGAGCAGTTCTTC. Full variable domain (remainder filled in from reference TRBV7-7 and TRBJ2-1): GAGVSQSPRYKVTKRGQDVTLRCDPISSHATLYWYQQALGQGPEFLTYFNYEAQPDKSGLPSDRFSAERPEGSISTLTIQRTEQRDSAMYRCASSLSSYNEQFFGPGTRLTVL.

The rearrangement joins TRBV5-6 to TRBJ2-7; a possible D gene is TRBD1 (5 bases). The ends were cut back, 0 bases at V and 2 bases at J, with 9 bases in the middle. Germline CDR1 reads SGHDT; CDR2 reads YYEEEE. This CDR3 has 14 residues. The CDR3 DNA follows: TGTGCCAGCAGCTTGGACAGGTCACCCTACGAGCAGTACTTC. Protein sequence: CASSLDRSPYEQYF.

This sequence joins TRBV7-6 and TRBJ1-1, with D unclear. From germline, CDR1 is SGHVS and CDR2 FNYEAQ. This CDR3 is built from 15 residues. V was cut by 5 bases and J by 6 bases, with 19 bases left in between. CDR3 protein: CASSPTMIAGSEAFF. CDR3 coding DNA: TGTGCCAGCAGCCCCACTATGATTGCCGGGTCTGAAGCTTTCTTT.

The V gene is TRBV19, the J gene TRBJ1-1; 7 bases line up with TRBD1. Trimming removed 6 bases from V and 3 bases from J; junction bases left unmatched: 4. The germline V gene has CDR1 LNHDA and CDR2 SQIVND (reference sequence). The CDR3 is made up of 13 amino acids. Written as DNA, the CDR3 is TGTGCCAGTAGCGCACAGGGGTACACTGAAGCTTTCTTT. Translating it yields CASSAQGYTEAFF.

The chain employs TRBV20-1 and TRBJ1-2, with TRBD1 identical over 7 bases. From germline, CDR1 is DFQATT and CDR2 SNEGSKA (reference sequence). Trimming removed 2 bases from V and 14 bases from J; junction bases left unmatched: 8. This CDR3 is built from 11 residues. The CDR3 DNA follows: TGCAGTGCTAGACTAGGACAGGCTGAAACCTTC. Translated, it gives CSARLGQAETF.

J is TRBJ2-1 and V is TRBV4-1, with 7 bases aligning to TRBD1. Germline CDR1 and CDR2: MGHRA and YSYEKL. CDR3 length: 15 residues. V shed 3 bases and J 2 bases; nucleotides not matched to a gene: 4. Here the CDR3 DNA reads TGCGCCAGCAGCCATCGACAGGGTCCCTACAATGAGCAGTTCTTC. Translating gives CASSHRQGPYNEQFF.

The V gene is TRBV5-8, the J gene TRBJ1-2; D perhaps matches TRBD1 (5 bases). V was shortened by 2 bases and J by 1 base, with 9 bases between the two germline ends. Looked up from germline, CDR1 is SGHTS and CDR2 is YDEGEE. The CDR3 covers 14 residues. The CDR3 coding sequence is TGTGCCAGCAGCTTCGCGGGACTTAACTATGGCTACACCTTC. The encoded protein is CASSFAGLNYGYTF.

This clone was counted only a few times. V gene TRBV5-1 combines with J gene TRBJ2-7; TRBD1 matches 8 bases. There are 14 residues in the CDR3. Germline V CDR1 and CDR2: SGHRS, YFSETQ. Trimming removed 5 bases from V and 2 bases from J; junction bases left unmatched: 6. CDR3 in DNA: TGCGCCAGCAGAAAAGAGACAGGGGCCTACGAGCAGTACTTC. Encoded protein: CASRKETGAYEQYF.

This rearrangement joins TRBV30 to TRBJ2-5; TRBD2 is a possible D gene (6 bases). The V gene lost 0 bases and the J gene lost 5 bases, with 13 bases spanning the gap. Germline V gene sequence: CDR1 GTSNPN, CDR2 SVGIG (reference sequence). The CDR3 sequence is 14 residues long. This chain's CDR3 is CAWSVTGAGETQYF. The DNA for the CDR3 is TGTGCCTGGAGTGTAACGGGAGCGGGTGAGACCCAGTACTTC.

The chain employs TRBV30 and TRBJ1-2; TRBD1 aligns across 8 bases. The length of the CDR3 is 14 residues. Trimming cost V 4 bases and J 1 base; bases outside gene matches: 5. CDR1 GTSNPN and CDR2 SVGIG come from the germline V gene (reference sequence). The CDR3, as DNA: TGTGCCTGGATTCGGACAGGGAGTAACTATGGCTACACCTTC. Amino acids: CAWIRTGSNYGYTF.

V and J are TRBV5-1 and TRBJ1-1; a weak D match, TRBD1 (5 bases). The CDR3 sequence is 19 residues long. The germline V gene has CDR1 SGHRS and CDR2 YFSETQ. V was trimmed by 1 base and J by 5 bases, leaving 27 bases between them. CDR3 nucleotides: TGCGCCAGCAGCTTGAGTATGATTGGAGGCGGTGGGGGGAGTACTGAAGCTTTCTTT. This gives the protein CASSLSMIGGGGGSTEAFF.

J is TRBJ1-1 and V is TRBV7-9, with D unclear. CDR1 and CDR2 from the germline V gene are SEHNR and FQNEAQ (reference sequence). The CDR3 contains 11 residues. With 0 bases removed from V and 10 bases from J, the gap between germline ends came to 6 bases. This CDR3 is CASSLAPGAFF. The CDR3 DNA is TGTGCCAGCAGCTTAGCGCCGGGAGCTTTCTTT.

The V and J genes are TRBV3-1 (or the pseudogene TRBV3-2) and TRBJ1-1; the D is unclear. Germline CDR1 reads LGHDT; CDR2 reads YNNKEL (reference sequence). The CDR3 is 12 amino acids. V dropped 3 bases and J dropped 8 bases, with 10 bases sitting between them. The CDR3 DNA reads TGTGCCAGCAGCCAGAGGTATGGGGAAGCTTTCTTT. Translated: CASSQRYGEAFF.

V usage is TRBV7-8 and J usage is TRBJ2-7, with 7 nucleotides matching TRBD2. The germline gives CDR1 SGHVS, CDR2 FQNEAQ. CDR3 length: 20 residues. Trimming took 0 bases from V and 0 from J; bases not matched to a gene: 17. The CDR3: CASSLAVTSGGGLSSYEQYF. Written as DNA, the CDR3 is TGTGCCAGCAGCTTAGCGGTTACCTCGGGGGGAGGCTTAAGCTCCTACGAGCAGTACTTC. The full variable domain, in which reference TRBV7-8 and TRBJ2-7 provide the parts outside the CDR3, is GAGVSQSPRYKVAKRGQDVALRCDPISGHVSLFWYQQALGQGPEFLTYFQNEAQLDKSGLPSDRFFAERPEGSVSTLKIQRTQQEDSAVYLCASSLAVTSGGGLSSYEQYFGPGTRLTVT.

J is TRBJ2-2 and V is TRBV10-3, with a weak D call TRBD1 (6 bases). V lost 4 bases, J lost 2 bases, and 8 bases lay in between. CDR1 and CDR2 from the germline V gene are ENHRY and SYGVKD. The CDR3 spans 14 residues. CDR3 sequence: CAISGDTNTGELFF. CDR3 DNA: TGTGCCATCAGTGGGGACACAAACACCGGGGAGCTGTTTTTT.

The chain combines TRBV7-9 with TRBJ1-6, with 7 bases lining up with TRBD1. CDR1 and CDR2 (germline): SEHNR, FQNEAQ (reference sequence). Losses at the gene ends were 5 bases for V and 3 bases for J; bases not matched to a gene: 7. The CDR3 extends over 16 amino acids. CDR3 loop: CASSPPNRGYNSPLHF. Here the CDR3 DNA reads TGTGCCAGCAGCCCCCCCAACAGGGGCTATAATTCACCCCTCCACTTT.

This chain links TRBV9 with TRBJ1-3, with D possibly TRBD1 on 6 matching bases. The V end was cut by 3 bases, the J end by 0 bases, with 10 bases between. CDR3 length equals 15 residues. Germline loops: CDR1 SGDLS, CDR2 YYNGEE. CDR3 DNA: TGTGCCAGCAGCGGCAGGGGCCCCTCTGGAAACACCATATATTTT. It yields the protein CASSGRGPSGNTIYF.

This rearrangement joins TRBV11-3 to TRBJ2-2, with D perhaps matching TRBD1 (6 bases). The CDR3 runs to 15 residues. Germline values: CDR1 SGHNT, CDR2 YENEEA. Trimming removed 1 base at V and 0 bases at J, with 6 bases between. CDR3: CASSLGTANTGELFF. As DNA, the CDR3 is TGTGCCAGCAGCTTAGGGACAGCGAACACCGGGGAGCTGTTTTTT.

CDR3 DNA: TGTGCCAGTAGTATCGGGACTTTCCAAGAGACCCAGTACTTC. It yields the protein CASSIGTFQETQYF. The chain joins TRBV19 to TRBJ2-5; perhaps TRBD2 as D (6 bases). Between the trimmed V and J ends, which lost 3 bases and 1 base, there was a span of 9 bases. The CDR3 consists of 14 residues. Per the germline V gene, CDR1 is LNHDA and CDR2 is SQIVND (reference sequence).

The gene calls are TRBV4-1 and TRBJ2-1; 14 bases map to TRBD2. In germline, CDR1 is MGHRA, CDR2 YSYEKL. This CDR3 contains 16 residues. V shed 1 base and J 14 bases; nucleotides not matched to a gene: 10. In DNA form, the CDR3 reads TGCGCCAGCAGCCAAGCGGGACTAGCGGGAGCTAAGTCGGAGTTCTTC. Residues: CASSQAGLAGAKSEFF.